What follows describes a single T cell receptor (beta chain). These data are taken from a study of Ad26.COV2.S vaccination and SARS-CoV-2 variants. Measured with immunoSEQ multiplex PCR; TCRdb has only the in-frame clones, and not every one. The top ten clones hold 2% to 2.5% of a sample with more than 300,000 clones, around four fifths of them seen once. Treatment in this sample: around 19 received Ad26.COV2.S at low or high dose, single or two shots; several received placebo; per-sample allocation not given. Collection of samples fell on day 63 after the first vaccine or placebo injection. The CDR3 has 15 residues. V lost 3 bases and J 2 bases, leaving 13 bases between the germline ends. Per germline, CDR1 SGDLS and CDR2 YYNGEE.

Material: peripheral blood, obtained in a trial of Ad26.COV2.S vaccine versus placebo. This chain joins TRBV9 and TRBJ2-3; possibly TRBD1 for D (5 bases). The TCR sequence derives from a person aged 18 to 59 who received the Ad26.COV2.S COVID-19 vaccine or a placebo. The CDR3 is CASSDRQPTTDTQYF. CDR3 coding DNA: TGTGCCAGCAGCGACAGACAGCCTACCACAGATACGCAGTATTTT.